A single sample gave rise to the 26 T cell receptor beta chains below, sequenced in a study of technical replicates of blood from several donors. The protocol was immunoSEQ multiplex PCR, while the TCRdb copy is restricted to in-frame clones and leaves out a portion. The table shows approximately 53,000 clones, with roughly 95% occurring only once. Sequencing was carried out using T cells isolated from PBMCs. Receptors originate from a human donor in good health.

The V call is TRBV11-3, the J call TRBJ2-7, with 11 bases aligning to TRBD2. J gave up 2 bases and V 1 base, and 10 bases lay outside the gene matches. The germline V gene has CDR1 SGHNT and CDR2 YENEEA. The CDR3 runs to 18 residues. Here the CDR3 reads CASSLARYTSGGTYEQYF. The CDR3 bases are TGTGCCAGCAGCTTAGCCCGGTATACTAGCGGGGGTACCTACGAGCAGTACTTC. The variable domain in full, completed from reference TRBV11-3 and TRBJ2-7, reads EAGVVQSPRYKIIEKKQPVAFWCNPISGHNTLYWYLQNLGQGPELLIRYENEEAVDDSQLPKDRFSAERLKGVDSTLKIQPAELGDSAVYLCASSLARYTSGGTYEQYFGPGTRLTVT.

The chain uses TRBV2 and TRBJ1-2, with 9 bases matching TRBD1. V dropped 11 bases and J dropped 5; count of bases not matched to a gene: 9. Looked up from germline, CDR1 is SNHLY and CDR2 is FYNNEI. The CDR3 contains 13 residues. CDR3 in amino acids: CAGGQGIGYGYTF. As DNA, the CDR3 is TGTGCCGGTGGACAGGGGATAGGGTATGGCTACACCTTC.

This rearrangement joins TRBV28 to TRBJ2-3; D may be TRBD2 (6 bases). V was shortened by 11 bases and J by 0 bases, with 15 bases between the two germline ends. The CDR3 length is 14 residues. Germline V gives CDR1 MDHEN, CDR2 SYDVKM. CDR3 coding DNA: TGTGCCGTATCGCGGGACCTTAGCACAGATACGCAGTATTTT. Its protein product is CAVSRDLSTDTQYF.

The gene calls are TRBV5-1 and TRBJ2-7; 10 nucleotides align to TRBD2. Germline V gene data show CDR1 as SGHRS and CDR2 as YFSETQ. The ends lost 4 bases at V and 2 bases at J; junction bases unmatched: 6. The CDR3 is 15 amino acids. CDR3 loop: CASSLSGRTTYEQYF. The CDR3 DNA reads TGCGCCAGCAGCCTTAGCGGGAGGACGACCTACGAGCAGTACTTC. The full variable domain, with the rest looked up from reference TRBV5-1 and TRBJ2-7, is KAGVTQTPRYLIKTRGQQVTLSCSPISGHRSVSWYQQTPGQGLQFLFEYFSETQRNKGNFPGRFSGRQFSNSRSEMNVSTLELGDSALYLCASSLSGRTTYEQYFGPGTRLTVT.

This clone was observed once. The chain uses TRBV6-1 and TRBJ2-4; 8 nucleotides align to TRBD1. J was trimmed by 4 bases and V by 5 bases; bases with no gene match: 4. CDR3 length: 14 residues. Germline CDR1 MNHNS, CDR2 SASEGT. CDR3 protein: CASSLGQEKNIQYF. Written as DNA, the CDR3 is TGTGCCAGCAGTTTGGGACAGGAAAAAAACATTCAGTACTTC.

The chain recombines TRBV6-1 with TRBJ1-5; 9 bases align to TRBD1. This CDR3 is 11 amino acids long. The germline V gene encodes CDR1 MNHNS and CDR2 SASEGT. Trimming removed 11 bases from V and 7 bases from J; junction bases left unmatched: 3. This chain's CDR3 is CAGTGRQPQHF. DNA of the CDR3: TGTGCCGGGACAGGGCGACAGCCCCAGCATTTT.

The chain joins TRBV5-8 to TRBJ2-1; 7 nucleotides align to TRBD1. V dropped 2 bases and J dropped 1; count of bases not matched to a gene: 6. Germline loops: CDR1 SGHTS, CDR2 YDEGEE. This CDR3 has 16 residues. The CDR3 coding sequence is TGTGCCAGCAGCTTTTACAGGGGATGGTCCTACAATGAGCAGTTCTTC. It yields the protein CASSFYRGWSYNEQFF.

The rearrangement links TRBV7-2 to TRBJ2-3, with D perhaps matching TRBD1 (6 bases). Looked up from germline, CDR1 is SGHTA and CDR2 is FQGNSA. The CDR3 sequence is 13 residues long. V lost 4 bases, J lost 5 bases, and 10 bases lay in between. As DNA, the CDR3 is TGTGCCAGCAGCTATTCACAGGGAGATACGCAGTATTTT. Translation gives CASSYSQGDTQYF.

CDR3 DNA sequence: TGTGCCAGCAGCTTAGGTCCGTATCCGTCAGCTTTCTTT. This encodes CASSLGPYPSAFF. V is TRBV11-2 and J is TRBJ1-1; no definite D call. This CDR3 is 13 amino acids long. Trimming pared 1 base from V and 10 bases from J, leaving 13 bases between. Per germline, CDR1 SGHAT and CDR2 FQNNGV.

The chain combines TRBV4-1 with TRBJ2-1, with 8 bases identical to TRBD1. The CDR3 runs to 16 residues. J lost 9 bases, V lost 2 bases, and 12 bases had no gene match. Germline V CDR1 and CDR2: MGHRA, YSYEKL. CDR3 bases: TGCGCCAGCAGCCAATATCCGGGACAGGAGGTTGGTGAGCAGTTCTTC. This translates into CASSQYPGQEVGEQFF.

This clone appeared a single time. The chain uses TRBV6-5 and TRBJ1-3; D uncertain. V lost 6 bases and J 2 bases, leaving 11 bases between the germline ends. The CDR3 loop spans 14 amino acids. CDR1 and CDR2 from the germline V gene are MNHEY and SVGAGI. The CDR3 coding sequence is TGTGCCAGCAGCCCCAGGCCGACTGGAAACACCATATATTTT. This codes for CASSPRPTGNTIYF.

The chain couples TRBV19 to TRBJ1-1; weak D call: TRBD1 (5 bases). V was pared by 3 bases and J by 8 bases, with 13 bases between. Germline V gene sequence: CDR1 LNHDA, CDR2 SQIVND (reference sequence). This CDR3 has 13 amino acids. The CDR3 sequence: CASSIGQGFEAFF. The DNA for the CDR3 is TGTGCCAGTAGTATTGGGCAGGGCTTCGAAGCTTTCTTT.

CDR3 nucleotide sequence: TGTGCCAGCAGCGTAGGATCAGGGAGGGGTGGCGGCTACACCTTC. Its translation is CASSVGSGRGGGYTF. The rearrangement joins TRBV9 to TRBJ1-2; D possibly corresponds to TRBD1 (5 bases). This CDR3 has 15 amino acids. The V end lost 0 bases, the J end lost 8 bases, and 17 bases lay between the germline ends. Germline lookup yields CDR1 SGDLS and CDR2 YYNGEE.

V is TRBV14 and J is TRBJ2-7, with TRBD1 matching 10 bases. In germline, CDR1 is SGHDN, CDR2 FVKESK. The trim removed 3 bases at V and 2 bases at J, leaving 4 bases unmatched. The CDR3 totals 15 residues. CDR3 region: CASSHRDRGPYEQYF. The DNA of the CDR3 is TGTGCCAGCAGCCACCGGGACAGGGGACCCTACGAGCAGTACTTC. Together with reference TRBV14 and TRBJ2-7, the CDR3 gives the full variable domain: EAGVTQFPSHSVIEKGQTVTLRCDPISGHDNLYWYRRVMGKEIKFLLHFVKESKQDESGMPNNRFLAERTGGTYSTLKVQPAELEDSGVYFCASSHRDRGPYEQYFGPGTRLTVT.

This clone came up once. The chain employs TRBV5-5 and TRBJ2-7; the D gene is possibly TRBD2 (6 bases). Germline CDR1 reads SGHKS; CDR2 reads YYEKEE (reference sequence). The CDR3 spans 15 residues. The germline V and J ends were trimmed by 0 bases and 4 bases, with 14 bases remaining between them. CDR3 region: CASSLEAGRSYEQYF. CDR3 DNA sequence: TGTGCCAGCAGCTTGGAGGCAGGGAGGTCATACGAGCAGTACTTC.

The rearrangement uses TRBV6-5 and TRBJ2-7; TRBD1 might be the D (6 bases). Trimming removed 4 bases at V and 3 bases at J, with 13 bases between. The length of the CDR3 is 14 residues. Germline assignment: CDR1 MNHEY and CDR2 SVGAGI. The CDR3 reads CASSLGTPNYEQYF. CDR3 in DNA: TGTGCCAGCAGTTTGGGGACACCTAACTACGAGCAGTACTTC.

This clone was recorded a few times. The rearrangement uses TRBV28 and TRBJ1-2; perhaps TRBD1 as D (6 bases). The V end lost 6 bases, the J end lost 5 bases, and 13 bases lay between the germline ends. This CDR3 has 13 residues. The germline V gene encodes CDR1 MDHEN and CDR2 SYDVKM. CDR3 sequence reads: CASRVDSTYGYTF. The CDR3, as DNA: TGTGCCAGCAGAGTGGACAGTACATATGGCTACACCTTC.

The chain uses TRBV7-2 and TRBJ2-1; the D gene is possibly TRBD2 (6 bases). The CDR3 loop spans 16 amino acids. Germline values: CDR1 SGHTA, CDR2 FQGNSA. The germline V and J ends were trimmed by 5 bases and 2 bases, with 16 bases remaining between them. The CDR3 loop is CASSQREAPPYNEQFF. CDR3 nucleotides: TGTGCCAGCAGCCAGAGGGAGGCCCCACCCTACAATGAGCAGTTCTTC.

The CDR3 sequence: CASSLGPEQYF. The DNA of the CDR3 is TGTGCCAGCAGCTTAGGGCCCGAGCAGTACTTC. The rearrangement links TRBV7-9 to TRBJ2-7; D ambiguous. V was cut by 1 base and J by 6 bases, with 4 bases left in between. CDR1 is SEHNR and CDR2 is FQNEAQ in the germline V gene (reference sequence). This CDR3 comprises 11 residues.

The chain uses TRBV19 and TRBJ1-2, with 10 bases matching TRBD1. The CDR3 covers 16 residues. Germline V gene sequence: CDR1 LNHDA, CDR2 SQIVND (reference sequence). The junction had 8 bases not matched to a gene; V was cut back by 3 bases and J by 4 bases. The DNA of the CDR3 is TGTGCCAGTAGTATCCAGACAGGGGGCGCAGGCTATGGCTACACCTTC. Translation gives CASSIQTGGAGYGYTF.

This chain uses TRBV5-1 with TRBJ2-6; D remains ambiguous. The CDR3 extends over 16 amino acids. Germline CDR1 is SGHRS and CDR2 is YFSETQ. Trimming took off 2 bases at V and 4 bases at J, with 13 bases between the two ends. In DNA, the CDR3 is TGCGCCAGCAGCTTACTAAGGCCGGAAGGGGCCAACGTCCTGACTTTC. Amino acid sequence: CASSLLRPEGANVLTF.

The chain couples TRBV5-5 to TRBJ1-5; no firm D call. V was cut by 0 bases and J by 6 bases, with 13 bases left in between. CDR3 length equals 15 residues. Germline CDR1 is SGHKS and CDR2 is YYEKEE (reference sequence). In DNA, the CDR3 is TGTGCCAGCAGCTTGGGGTTTTCGGGGAGTCAGCCCCAGCATTTT. Protein sequence: CASSLGFSGSQPQHF.

The chain combines TRBV19 with TRBJ2-7; TRBD2 matches 8 bases. The CDR3 is made up of 13 amino acids. Germline V gene data show CDR1 as LNHDA and CDR2 as SQIVND (reference sequence). The trim removed 8 bases at V and 4 bases at J, leaving 7 bases unmatched. CDR3: CASGTGGVYEQYF. CDR3 nucleotides: TGTGCCAGTGGGACGGGAGGGGTGTACGAGCAGTACTTC.

The DNA of the CDR3 is TGTGCCAGCAGCTTAGCTCTCAGGGTAGGGGCACAAGAGACCCAGTACTTC. Translation: CASSLALRVGAQETQYF. V is TRBV7-2 and J is TRBJ2-5; TRBD1 is a possible D gene (5 bases). Germline loops: CDR1 SGHTA, CDR2 FQGNSA. Deletions cut 0 bases from V and 2 bases from J, with 16 bases between. The CDR3 length is 17 residues.

The genes are TRBV30 and TRBJ1-3; D ambiguous. CDR1 and CDR2 (germline): GTSNPN, SVGIG (reference sequence). This CDR3 has 16 residues. V was pared by 2 bases and J by 0 bases, with 14 bases between. The chain's CDR3 is CAWSKGLVISGNTIYF. The DNA of the CDR3 is TGTGCCTGGAGTAAAGGACTGGTCATCTCTGGAAACACCATATATTTT.

V usage is TRBV27 and J usage is TRBJ2-3, with 7 bases lining up with TRBD1. The CDR3 contains 11 residues. Trimming took 8 bases from V and 10 from J; bases not matched to a gene: 6. CDR1 is MNHEY, CDR2 SMNVEV, per germline (reference sequence). CDR3 DNA: TGTGCCAGCGGCCGAACAGGGGCGCAGTATTTT. Its protein is CASGRTGAQYF.